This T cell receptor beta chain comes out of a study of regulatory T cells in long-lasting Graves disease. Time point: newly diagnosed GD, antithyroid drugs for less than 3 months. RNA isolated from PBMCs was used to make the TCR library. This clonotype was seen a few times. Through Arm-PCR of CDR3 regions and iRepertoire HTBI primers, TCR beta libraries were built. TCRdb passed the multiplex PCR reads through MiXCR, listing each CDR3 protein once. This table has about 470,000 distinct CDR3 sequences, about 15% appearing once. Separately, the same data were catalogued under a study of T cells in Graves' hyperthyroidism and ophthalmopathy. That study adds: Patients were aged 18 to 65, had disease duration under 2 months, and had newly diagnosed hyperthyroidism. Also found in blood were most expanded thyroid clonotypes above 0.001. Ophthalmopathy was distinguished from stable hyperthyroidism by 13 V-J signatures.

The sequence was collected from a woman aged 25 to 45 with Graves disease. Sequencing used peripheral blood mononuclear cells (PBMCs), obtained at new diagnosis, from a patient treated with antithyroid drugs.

The chain's CDR3 is CASSLALAEYNEQFF. CDR3 sequence (DNA): TGTGCCAGCAGCTTAGCCCTAGCGGAGTACAATGAGCAGTTCTTC. This chain links TRBV7-9 with TRBJ2-1, with TRBD2 identical over 7 bases. V was pared by 0 bases and J by 4 bases, with 3 bases of the junction left unmatched. CDR1 and CDR2 (germline): SEHNR, FQNEAQ (reference sequence). The CDR3 spans 15 residues.